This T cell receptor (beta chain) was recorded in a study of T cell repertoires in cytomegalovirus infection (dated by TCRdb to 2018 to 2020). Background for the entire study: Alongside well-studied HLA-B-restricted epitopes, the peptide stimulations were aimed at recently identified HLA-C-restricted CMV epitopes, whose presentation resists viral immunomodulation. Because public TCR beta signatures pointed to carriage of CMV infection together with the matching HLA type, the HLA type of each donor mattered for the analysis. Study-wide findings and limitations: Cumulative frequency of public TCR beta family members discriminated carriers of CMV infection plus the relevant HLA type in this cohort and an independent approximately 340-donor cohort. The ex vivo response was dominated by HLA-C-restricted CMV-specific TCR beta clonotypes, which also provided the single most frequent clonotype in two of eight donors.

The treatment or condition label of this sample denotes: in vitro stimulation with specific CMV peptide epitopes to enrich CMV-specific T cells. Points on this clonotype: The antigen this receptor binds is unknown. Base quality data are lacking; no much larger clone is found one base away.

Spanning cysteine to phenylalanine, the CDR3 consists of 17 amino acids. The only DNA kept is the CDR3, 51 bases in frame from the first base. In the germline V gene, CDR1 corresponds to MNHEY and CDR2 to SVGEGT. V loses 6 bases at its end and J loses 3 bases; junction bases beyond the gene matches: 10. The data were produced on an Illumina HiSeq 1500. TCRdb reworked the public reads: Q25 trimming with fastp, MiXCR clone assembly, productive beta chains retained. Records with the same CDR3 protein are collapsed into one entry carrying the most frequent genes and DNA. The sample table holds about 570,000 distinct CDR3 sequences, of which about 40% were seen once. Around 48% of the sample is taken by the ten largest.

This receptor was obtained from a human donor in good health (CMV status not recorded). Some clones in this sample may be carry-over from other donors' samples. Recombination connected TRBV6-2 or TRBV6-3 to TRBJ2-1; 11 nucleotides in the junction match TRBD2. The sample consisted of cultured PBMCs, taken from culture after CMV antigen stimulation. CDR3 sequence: CASSPRLAGKRYNEQFF. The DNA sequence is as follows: TGTGCCAGCAGCCCCCGACTAGCGGGAAAACGCTACAATGAGCAGTTCTTC.